Following are 15 T cell receptor beta chains from one sample sequenced in a study of beta chain features in type 1 diabetes. The investigators reverse transcribed all of the isolated RNA, so they sequenced expressed TCRB transcripts. Produced via immunoSEQ multiplex PCR; TCRdb's table is partial and in-frame only. The data show some 410,000 clones, 14% seen once. The sample was naive CD4+ T cells from blood. The receptors were sampled from a man under 40 in good health.

V usage is TRBV5-4 and J usage is TRBJ2-1; TRBD2 matches 7 bases. The CDR3 spans 14 residues. J lost 8 bases, V lost 4 bases, and 9 bases had no gene match. Germline loops: CDR1 SGHNT, CDR2 YYREEE (reference sequence). The CDR3 sequence is CASSGREGSYEQFF. CDR3 in DNA: TGTGCCAGCAGCGGAAGGGAGGGTAGCTATGAGCAGTTCTTC.

The chain employs TRBV15 and TRBJ2-3; 9 bases line up with TRBD2. This CDR3 region has 17 residues. Germline values: CDR1 LNHNV, CDR2 YYDKDF (reference sequence). V lost 1 base to trimming and J lost 3 bases; unmatched junction nucleotides: 8. The CDR3 spells CATSRVASGGRTDTQYF. The CDR3 DNA is TGTGCCACCAGCAGAGTGGCAAGCGGGGGGAGGACAGATACGCAGTATTTT.

The chain is built from TRBV5-1 and TRBJ1-2; D is possibly TRBD1 (5 bases). This CDR3 is built from 14 residues. CDR1 and CDR2 from the germline V gene are SGHRS and YFSETQ. The V end lost 0 bases, the J end lost 3 bases, and 9 bases lay between the germline ends. CDR3 loop: CASSLAPGDYGYTF. The CDR3 region has the DNA TGCGCCAGCAGCTTGGCTCCGGGGGACTATGGCTACACCTTC.

The V gene is TRBV30, the J gene TRBJ2-5, with a tentative D call TRBD2 (5 bases). The V end lost 3 bases, the J end lost 4 bases, and 15 bases lay between the germline ends. The CDR3 has 14 residues. Germline CDR1 is GTSNPN and CDR2 is SVGIG (reference sequence). CDR3: CAWSAPWGAETQYF. CDR3 nucleotide sequence: TGTGCCTGGAGCGCCCCATGGGGAGCAGAGACCCAGTACTTC.

This chain connects TRBV5-1 to TRBJ2-5; 7 bases align to TRBD2. V lost 5 bases, J lost 1 base, and 8 bases stayed unmatched. Germline V gives CDR1 SGHRS, CDR2 YFSETQ. The CDR3 covers 15 residues. The CDR3 sequence: CASRAGSTVQETQYF. CDR3 DNA sequence: TGCGCCAGCAGAGCGGGGAGCACGGTCCAAGAGACCCAGTACTTC. Using reference TRBV5-1 and TRBJ2-5 for the parts outside the CDR3, the full variable domain is KAGVTQTPRYLIKTRGQQVTLSCSPISGHRSVSWYQQTPGQGLQFLFEYFSETQRNKGNFPGRFSGRQFSNSRSEMNVSTLELGDSALYLCASRAGSTVQETQYFGPGTRLLVL.

This clone showed up just a few times. The CDR3 coding sequence is TGTGCCAGCAGCTTGATTCGGCAGGGCCACCTTAACTATGGCTACACCTTC. Translation: CASSLIRQGHLNYGYTF. The chain combines TRBV11-2 with TRBJ1-2, with D possibly TRBD1 on 5 matching bases. There are 17 residues in the CDR3. V was trimmed by 3 bases and J by 1 base, leaving 18 bases between them. Per the germline V gene, CDR1 is SGHAT and CDR2 is FQNNGV.

V usage is TRBV4-2 and J usage is TRBJ1-2; a weak D match, TRBD1 (6 bases). There are 14 residues in the CDR3. Trimming removed 4 bases at V and 4 bases at J, with 13 bases between. Germline V CDR1 and CDR2: LGHNA, YNFKEQ. The DNA for the CDR3 is TGTGCCAGCAGCCCAGGGGACTCTCCCTATGGCTACACCTTC. Its translation: CASSPGDSPYGYTF.

The chain joins TRBV25-1 to TRBJ1-1; D gene uncertain. There are 11 residues in the CDR3. Germline values: CDR1 MGHDK, CDR2 SYGVNS. Trimming removed 4 bases at V and 11 bases at J, with 11 bases between. This chain's CDR3 is CASSAQLRAFF. CDR3 in DNA: TGTGCCAGCAGTGCACAGTTAAGGGCTTTCTTT.

This rearrangement joins TRBV7-2 to TRBJ2-5; 11 bases fit TRBD1. The CDR3 loop spans 17 amino acids. V gave up 3 bases and J gave up 2 bases; unmatched junction bases: 8. Germline V gives CDR1 SGHTA, CDR2 FQGNSA. The CDR3: CASSFGTGGIKQETQYF. In DNA form, the CDR3 reads TGTGCCAGCAGCTTCGGGACAGGGGGAATAAAGCAAGAGACCCAGTACTTC.

This clone occurred a few times. The CDR3 DNA sequence: TGTGCCAGCAGTTACGAACAACAGGGCCCCCAACCCCTCCACTTT. Its protein is CASSYEQQGPQPLHF. The chain links TRBV6-5 to TRBJ1-6, with D maybe TRBD1 (6 bases). The CDR3 has 15 residues. Germline loops: CDR1 MNHEY, CDR2 SVGAGI. Trimming pared 2 bases from V and 12 bases from J, leaving 17 bases between.

This clone showed up just a few times. An end of the junction does not agree with germline; a read error may underlie this. The chain carries TRBV13 and TRBJ2-1; D is unclear. This CDR3 is built from 12 residues. Germline V gene sequence: CDR1 PRHDT, CDR2 FYEKMQ (reference sequence). The chain's CDR3 is CASSLGGSGWLF. CDR3 coding DNA: TGTGCCAGCAGCTTAGGTGGGTCCGGGTGGCTCTTC.

As regards this clone: A much larger clone sits a single nucleotide away, making a read error possible. V is TRBV5-6 and J is TRBJ1-1; D unclear. The germline CDR1 and CDR2 sequences are SGHDT and YYEEEE. The CDR3 extends over 13 amino acids. Deletions cut 2 bases from V and 0 bases from J, with 5 bases between. The CDR3 sequence: CASSFGLNTEAFF. Written as DNA, the CDR3 is TGTGCCAGCAGCTTCGGATTGAACACTGAAGCTTTCTTT.

The rearrangement links TRBV16 to TRBJ1-2, with TRBD1 as a possible D gene (5 bases). V was pared by 5 bases and J by 7 bases, with 14 bases between. The CDR3 totals 13 residues. CDR1 is KGHSY and CDR2 is FQNENV in the germline V gene. The DNA for the CDR3 is TGTGCCAGCAGCAAAACGACAGTGGGTGGCTACACCTTC. Translation: CASSKTTVGGYTF. Combining the CDR3 with reference TRBV16 and TRBJ1-2 gives the whole variable domain GEEVAQTPKHLVRGEGQKAKLYCAPIKGHSYVFWYQQVLKNEFKFLISFQNENVFDETGMPKERFSAKCLPNSPCSLEIQATKLEDSAVYFCASSKTTVGGYTFGSGTRLTVV.

The rearrangement joins TRBV7-9 to TRBJ1-5; no definite D call. V shed 1 base and J shed 6 bases, with 7 bases lying between them. From germline, CDR1 is SEHNR and CDR2 FQNEAQ (reference sequence). The CDR3 sequence is 13 residues long. In DNA form, the CDR3 reads TGTGCCAGCAGCTTAGGTGGGATTCAGCCCCAGCATTTT. Translation: CASSLGGIQPQHF. Full variable domain (remainder filled in from reference TRBV7-9 and TRBJ1-5): DTGVSQNPRHKITKRGQNVTFRCDPISEHNRLYWYRQTLGQGPEFLTYFQNEAQLEKSRLLSDRFSAERPKGSFSTLEIQRTEQGDSAMYLCASSLGGIQPQHFGDGTRLSIL.

This sequence joins TRBV7-9 and TRBJ2-5; D is undetermined. The CDR3 runs 15 residues. Looked up from germline, CDR1 is SEHNR and CDR2 is FQNEAQ (reference sequence). Trimming stripped 1 base from V and 0 bases from J, with 9 bases between. The CDR3 reads CASSLGRRDQETQYF. The CDR3 coding sequence is TGTGCCAGCAGCTTAGGGCGACGGGACCAAGAGACCCAGTACTTC.